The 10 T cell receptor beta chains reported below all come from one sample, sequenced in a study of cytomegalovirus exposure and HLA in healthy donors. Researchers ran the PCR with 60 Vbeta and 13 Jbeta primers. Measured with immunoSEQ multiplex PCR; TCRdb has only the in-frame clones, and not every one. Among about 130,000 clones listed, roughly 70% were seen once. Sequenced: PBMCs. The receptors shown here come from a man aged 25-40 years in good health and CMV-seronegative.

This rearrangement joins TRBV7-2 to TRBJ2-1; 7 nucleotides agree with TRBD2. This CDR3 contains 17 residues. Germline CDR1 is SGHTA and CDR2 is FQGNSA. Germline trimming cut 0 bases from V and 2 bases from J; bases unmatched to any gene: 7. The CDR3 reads CASSLALLANAYNEQFF. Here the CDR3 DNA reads TGTGCCAGCAGCTTAGCTCTACTAGCGAATGCCTACAATGAGCAGTTCTTC.

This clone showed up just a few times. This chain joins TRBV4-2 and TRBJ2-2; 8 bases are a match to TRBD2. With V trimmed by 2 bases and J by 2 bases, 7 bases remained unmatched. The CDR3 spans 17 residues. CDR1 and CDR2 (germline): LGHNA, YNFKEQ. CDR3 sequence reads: CASSQIDSGVNTGELFF. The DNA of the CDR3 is TGTGCCAGCAGCCAAATAGATAGCGGGGTTAACACCGGGGAGCTGTTTTTT.

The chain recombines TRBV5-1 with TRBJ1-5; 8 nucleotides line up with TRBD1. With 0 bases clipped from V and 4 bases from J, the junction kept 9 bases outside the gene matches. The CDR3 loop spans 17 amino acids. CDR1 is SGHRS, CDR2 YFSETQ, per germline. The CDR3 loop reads CASSLGDQGAWNQPQHF. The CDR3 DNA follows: TGCGCCAGCAGCTTGGGAGATCAGGGGGCTTGGAATCAGCCCCAGCATTTT.

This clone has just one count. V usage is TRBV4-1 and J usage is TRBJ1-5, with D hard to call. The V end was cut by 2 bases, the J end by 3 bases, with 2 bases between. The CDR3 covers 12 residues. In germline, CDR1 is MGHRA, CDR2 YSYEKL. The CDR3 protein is CASSQLNQPQHF. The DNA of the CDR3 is TGCGCCAGCAGCCAACTCAATCAGCCCCAGCATTTT.

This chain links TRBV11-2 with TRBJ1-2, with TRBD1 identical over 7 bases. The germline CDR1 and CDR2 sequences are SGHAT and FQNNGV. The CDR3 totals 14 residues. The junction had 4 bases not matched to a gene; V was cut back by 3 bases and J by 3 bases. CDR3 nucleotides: TGTGCCAGCAGCTTCATAACAGGGGACTATGGCTACACCTTC. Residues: CASSFITGDYGYTF.

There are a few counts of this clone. The CDR3 sequence: CAWKGGRGGVEQYF. As DNA, the CDR3 is TGTGCCTGGAAGGGTGGAAGGGGAGGGGTCGAGCAGTACTTC. The chain combines TRBV30 with TRBJ2-7; TRBD2 aligns across 7 bases. CDR1 is GTSNPN, CDR2 SVGIG, per germline (reference sequence). Trimming at V came to 4 bases and at J to 6 bases, leaving 12 bases not matched to a gene. There are 14 residues in the CDR3. Full variable domain (remainder filled in from reference TRBV30 and TRBJ2-7): SQTIHQWPATLVQPVGSPLSLECTVEGTSNPNLYWYRQAAGRGLQLLFYSVGIGQISSEVPQNLSASRPQDRQFILSSKKLLLSDSGFYLCAWKGGRGGVEQYFGPGTRLTVT.

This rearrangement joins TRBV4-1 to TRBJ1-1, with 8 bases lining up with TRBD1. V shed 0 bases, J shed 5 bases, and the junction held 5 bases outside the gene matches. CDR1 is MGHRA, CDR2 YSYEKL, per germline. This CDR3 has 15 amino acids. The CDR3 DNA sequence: TGCGCCAGCAGCCAAGATGGACAGGGTTGGACTGAAGCTTTCTTT. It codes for CASSQDGQGWTEAFF.

The CDR3 DNA reads TGTGCCAGCAGCCCCAGGGCTAGCGGGGGGGCCTACAATGAGCAGTTCTTC. Translation: CASSPRASGGAYNEQFF. V gene TRBV11-2 combines with J gene TRBJ2-1, with 12 bases fitting TRBD2. Germline V gene data show CDR1 as SGHAT and CDR2 as FQNNGV. Trimming removed 5 bases from V and 2 bases from J; junction bases left unmatched: 7. The CDR3 is 17 amino acids.

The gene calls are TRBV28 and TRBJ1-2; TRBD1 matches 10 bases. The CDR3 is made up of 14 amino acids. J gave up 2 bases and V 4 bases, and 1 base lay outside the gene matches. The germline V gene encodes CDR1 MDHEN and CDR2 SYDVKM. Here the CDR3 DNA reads TGTGCCAGCAGTTCGACAGGGGGCAACTATGGCTACACCTTC. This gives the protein CASSSTGGNYGYTF.

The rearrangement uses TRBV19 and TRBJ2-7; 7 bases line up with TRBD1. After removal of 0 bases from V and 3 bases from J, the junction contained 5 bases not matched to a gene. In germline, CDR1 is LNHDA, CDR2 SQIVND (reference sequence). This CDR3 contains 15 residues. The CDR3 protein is CASSIEAGGIYEQYF. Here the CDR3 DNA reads TGTGCCAGTAGTATAGAGGCAGGGGGTATCTACGAGCAGTACTTC. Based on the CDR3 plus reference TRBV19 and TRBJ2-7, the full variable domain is DGGITQSPKYLFRKEGQNVTLSCEQNLNHDAMYWYRQDPGQGLRLIYYSQIVNDFQKGDIAEGYSVSREKKESFPLTVTSAQKNPTAFYLCASSIEAGGIYEQYFGPGTRLTVT.